This T cell receptor beta chain stems from a study of CD8 T cells in ankylosing spondylitis. Whole-study results and caveats: Prior literature has documented some motif variants in synovial fluid and blood from reactive arthritis. Matched synovial fluid from ankylosing spondylitis patients was reported to be enriched for disease-linked clones. It appeared that ankylosing spondylitis blood was characterized by a TCR beta motif of roughly 8 highly homologous variants. Disease-linked clones displayed a CD8+ phenotype and appeared relatively rarely in peripheral blood.

Each TCR beta library was made by quantitative 5'-RACE that incorporated molecular barcodes. TCRdb recomputed calls from the 5' RACE reads with MiXCR, one row per CDR3 protein. Among tens of thousands of distinct CDR3 sequences, about 9% were seen once, and the ten largest hold over 25%. This clonotype was detected ten times or more. Its antigen remains unidentified. Sequencing was performed on blood, either unsorted or a sorted T cell fraction (not recorded which). The source of this sequence is a male donor with ankylosing spondylitis.

CDR3 sequence: CASSPGTAGELFF. In DNA, the CDR3 is TGTGCCAGCAGCCCAGGGACAGCCGGGGAGCTGTTTTTT. J is TRBJ2-2 and V is TRBV3-1; 7 positions match TRBD1. The CDR3 has 13 amino acids. The V and J ends lost 4 bases and 6 bases, in that order; junction bases with no gene match: 2. The germline gives CDR1 LGHDT, CDR2 YNNKEL (reference sequence).